This is a list of T cell receptor beta chains from one sample in a study of cytomegalovirus exposure and HLA in healthy donors. Only in-frame clones appear in the TCRdb table, and some are missing; sequencing was by immunoSEQ multiplex PCR. Here the sample spans more than 75,000 clones, about 85% being singletons. The sequencing input was PBMCs. All receptors come from a woman aged 40 to 55 in good health and CMV-seropositive. The CDR3 runs from the conserved cysteine through the conserved F or W. D genes are given only for firm matches. Rows give clone size only sometimes, using once, few, many, or a class for an expanded clone.

v_call,d_call,j_call,clone_size,cdr3_aa,cdr3_nt
TRBV5-1,NA,TRBJ1-1,NA,CASSPPRGGEAFF,TGCGCCAGCAGCCCTCCCAGAGGCGGAGAAGCTTTCTTT
TRBV30,NA,TRBJ2-1,NA,CAWSRYEQFF,TGTGCCTGGAGCCGGTATGAGCAGTTCTTC
TRBV13,TRBD1,TRBJ2-7,NA,CASSPGQVASWEQYF,TGTGCCAGCAGCCCAGGACAGGTCGCTTCCTGGGAGCAGTACTTC
TRBV5-4,TRBD1,TRBJ1-4,NA,CASSFTGTDNEKLFF,TGTGCCAGCAGCTTTACCGGGACAGATAATGAAAAACTGTTTTTT
TRBV7-8,TRBD1,TRBJ1-1,NA,CASSWDSPIEAFF,TGTGCCAGCAGCTGGGACAGCCCTATTGAAGCTTTCTTT
TRBV29-1,TRBD1,TRBJ1-2,NA,CSVEDPRDRGRNYGYTF,TGCAGCGTTGAAGATCCCAGGGACAGGGGGCGCAATTATGGCTACACCTTC
TRBV28,NA,TRBJ1-3,few,CASSRGRDTGNTIYF,TGTGCCAGCAGCCGGGGCCGGGACACAGGAAACACCATATATTTT
TRBV29-1,NA,TRBJ1-1,NA,CSVASRLGQPEAFF,TGCAGCGTTGCCAGCCGGCTTGGACAGCCTGAAGCTTTCTTT
TRBV27,NA,TRBJ1-1,NA,CASSFLAGLEAFF,TGTGCCAGCAGTTTTCTGGCAGGCCTTGAAGCTTTCTTT
TRBV21-1,NA,TRBJ2-5,few,CASSKKGQRGETQYF,TGTGCCAGCAGCAAAAAGGGACAAAGAGGGGAGACCCAGTACTTC
TRBV18,TRBD2,TRBJ2-3,NA,CASSPPLAGADTQYF,TGTGCCAGCTCACCACCCCTAGCGGGGGCAGATACGCAGTATTTT
TRBV11-1,NA,TRBJ1-3,NA,CASSQSPGSGNTIYF,TGTGCCAGCAGTCAAAGTCCGGGATCTGGAAACACCATATATTTT
TRBV7-2,NA,TRBJ2-7,NA,CASSFTPSYEQYF,TGTGCCAGCAGCTTCACTCCCTCCTACGAGCAGTACTTC
TRBV4-3,NA,TRBJ2-2,once,CASSQAPDLGVNTGELFF,TGCGCCAGCAGCCAAGCCCCTGACCTAGGGGTTAACACCGGGGAGCTGTTTTTT
TRBV28,NA,TRBJ2-7,NA,CASSPGSYEQYF,TGTGCCAGCAGCCCCGGGAGCTACGAGCAGTACTTC